This T cell receptor beta chain was found in a study of OX40 agonist ivuxolimab in advanced cancers. Study details: As their treatment, patients were administered ivuxolimab, an agonistic anti-OX40 (CD134) antibody. Administration of intravenous ivuxolimab to patients occurred every 2 weeks at 0.01 to 10 mg/kg.

As concerns this clone: Its antigen is currently unknown.

V shed 3 bases and J shed 0 bases, with 15 bases lying between them. This CDR3 has 17 amino acids. The germline CDR1 and CDR2 sequences are MGHDK and SYGVNS. The data were produced by immunoSEQ multiplex PCR, yet TCRdb's version contains in-frame clones alone and is incomplete. The top ten clones hold less than 30% of a sample with tens of thousands of clones, 65% to 90% of them seen once. Regarding the study as a whole: People who partly responded at 0.1-3.0 mg/kg had some of the least clonal expansion seen.

This rearrangement joins TRBV25-1 to TRBJ1-5; a possible D gene is TRBD1 (5 bases). Sequenced here: CD4+ or CD8+ T cells sorted from blood, sampled in a trial of the OX40 agonist ivuxolimab. The sequence was obtained from an adult with an advanced solid tumor such as melanoma, head and neck, liver or kidney cancer. CDR3 protein: CASSDHLGTGSNQPQHF. CDR3 coding DNA: TGTGCCAGCAGTGACCACCTCGGGACTGGTAGCAATCAGCCCCAGCATTTT.